The rows below give T cell receptor beta chains drawn from one sample of a study of CD8+CD57+ T cells in acquired aplastic anemia. In TCRdb, the reads were re-called with MiXCR into one record per CDR3 protein. The sample contains over 150,000 distinct CDR3 sequences, 47% of which appear only once. Sample: sorted CD4+, CD8+, or CD8+CD57+ T cells (not recorded which) from PBMCs. These receptors were collected from a human donor with aplastic anemia. CDR3s include the opening cysteine and the closing phenylalanine or tryptophan. Each record gives: clone size, J gene, D gene, V gene, CDR3 DNA, CDR3 protein. D genes are given only for firm matches. Rows may omit the clone size; those that give it use once, few, many or a size class.

clone size: few
J gene: TRBJ1-1
D gene: -
V gene: TRBV4-1
CDR3 DNA: TGCGCCAGCAGCCAGGCCATAATGACCTTTTCCATGAACACTGAAGCTTTCTTT
CDR3 protein: CASSQAIMTFSMNTEAFF

clone size: -
J gene: TRBJ1-6
D gene: TRBD1
V gene: TRBV9
CDR3 DNA: TGTGCCAGCAGCGTAGAGGGGGACAGGGTTGTTTCACCCCTCCACTTT
CDR3 protein: CASSVEGDRVVSPLHF

clone size: -
J gene: TRBJ1-1
D gene: TRBD1
V gene: TRBV28
CDR3 DNA: TGTGCCAGCAGTCTCACCGACAGGGTGGCTTCCTTT
CDR3 protein: CASSLTDRVASF

clone size: -
J gene: TRBJ1-2
D gene: -
V gene: TRBV2
CDR3 DNA: TGTGCCAGCAGTGAATCAGCCTATGGCTACACCTTC
CDR3 protein: CASSESAYGYTF

clone size: -
J gene: TRBJ2-1
D gene: TRBD2
V gene: TRBV19
CDR3 DNA: TGTGCCAGTACCCCACTCACTAGCGGGCGCAATGAGCAGTTCTTC
CDR3 protein: CASTPLTSGRNEQFF

clone size: many
J gene: TRBJ2-7
D gene: TRBD2
V gene: TRBV20-1
CDR3 DNA: TGCAGTGCTAGGGAGACTAGCGGGGGTATTTACGAGCAGTACTTC
CDR3 protein: CSARETSGGIYEQYF

clone size: once
J gene: TRBJ2-7
D gene: -
V gene: TRBV25-1
CDR3 DNA: TGTGCTAGTCGCCCCTCCTACGAGCAGTACTTC
CDR3 protein: CASRPSYEQYF

clone size: -
J gene: TRBJ2-1
D gene: TRBD2
V gene: TRBV11-2
CDR3 DNA: TGTGCCAGCAGCTTAGACGGCGGGAGTAGCTCCTACAATGAGCAGTTCTTC
CDR3 protein: CASSLDGGSSSYNEQFF

clone size: many
J gene: TRBJ1-2
D gene: TRBD1
V gene: TRBV5-1
CDR3 DNA: TGCGCCAGCAGCACGGCCGGGACAGGAACGGGTTATGGCTACACCTTC
CDR3 protein: CASSTAGTGTGYGYTF

clone size: -
J gene: TRBJ1-6
D gene: TRBD1
V gene: TRBV7-9
CDR3 DNA: TGTGCCAGCAGCCCTCAGGGGGTGGGGAATTCACCCCTCCACTTT
CDR3 protein: CASSPQGVGNSPLHF

clone size: many
J gene: TRBJ2-5
D gene: TRBD2
V gene: TRBV30
CDR3 DNA: TGTGCCGGCCGGACTAGGAGGGGAGAGACCCAGTACTTC
CDR3 protein: CAGRTRRGETQYF

clone size: few
J gene: TRBJ1-6
D gene: -
V gene: TRBV7-9
CDR3 DNA: TGTGCCAGCAGCTTACGGTCTCTCAATTCACCCCTCCACTTT
CDR3 protein: CASSLRSLNSPLHF

clone size: -
J gene: TRBJ2-7
D gene: -
V gene: TRBV3-1
CDR3 DNA: TGTGCCAGCAGCCAACGCCAAGAGCAGTACTTC
CDR3 protein: CASSQRQEQYF

clone size: -
J gene: TRBJ2-1
D gene: -
V gene: TRBV20-1
CDR3 DNA: TGCAGTGCTAGTTGGGGCGGAGGCTCCTACAATGAGCAGTTCTTC
CDR3 protein: CSASWGGGSYNEQFF

clone size: many
J gene: TRBJ1-4
D gene: -
V gene: TRBV20-1
CDR3 DNA: TGCAGTGCTAGAGAGTATGAAAAACTGTTTTTT
CDR3 protein: CSAREYEKLFF

clone size: once
J gene: TRBJ2-1
D gene: TRBD1
V gene: TRBV7-3
CDR3 DNA: TGTGCCAGCAGCCAAGGGACAGGGGGTTACAATGAGCAGTTCTTC
CDR3 protein: CASSQGTGGYNEQFF

clone size: once
J gene: TRBJ1-1
D gene: -
V gene: TRBV7-2
CDR3 DNA: TGTGCCAGCAGCTTCGGTTCGGCGACGAACACTGAAGCTTTCTTT
CDR3 protein: CASSFGSATNTEAFF

clone size: -
J gene: TRBJ2-1
D gene: -
V gene: TRBV24-1
CDR3 DNA: TGTGCCACCAGTGATATAAGGGGCAGCTCCTACAATGAGCAGTTCTTC
CDR3 protein: CATSDIRGSSYNEQFF

clone size: many
J gene: TRBJ1-5
D gene: -
V gene: TRBV6-1
CDR3 DNA: TGTGCCAGCACTTCGGCGGCAGGTAATGCCAATCAGCCCCAGCATTTT
CDR3 protein: CASTSAAGNANQPQHF

clone size: many
J gene: TRBJ2-7
D gene: TRBD1
V gene: TRBV19
CDR3 DNA: TGTGCCAGTAGTACCGGGGACAGCCGATACGAGCAGTACTTC
CDR3 protein: CASSTGDSRYEQYF

clone size: -
J gene: TRBJ1-6
D gene: -
V gene: TRBV27
CDR3 DNA: TGTGCCAGCAGGACTGACACCCTCTATAATTCACCCCTCCACTTT
CDR3 protein: CASRTDTLYNSPLHF

clone size: many
J gene: TRBJ2-5
D gene: TRBD2
V gene: TRBV5-1
CDR3 DNA: TGCGCCAGCGGATTTTTTGGGGGGGAAGAGACCCAGTACTTC
CDR3 protein: CASGFFGGEETQYF

clone size: few
J gene: TRBJ2-7
D gene: -
V gene: TRBV15
CDR3 DNA: TGTGCCACCAGCAGAGATGCGGCGGATACTTACGAGCAGTACTTC
CDR3 protein: CATSRDAADTYEQYF

clone size: -
J gene: TRBJ2-7
D gene: -
V gene: TRBV4-2
CDR3 DNA: TGTGCCAGCAGCCAAGATCAGGGCTACTCCTACGAGCAGTACTTC
CDR3 protein: CASSQDQGYSYEQYF

clone size: -
J gene: TRBJ1-5
D gene: TRBD1
V gene: TRBV7-2
CDR3 DNA: TGTGCCAGCAGCTTACAGGGGGCAATTCAGCCCCAGCATTTT
CDR3 protein: CASSLQGAIQPQHF

clone size: -
J gene: TRBJ2-7
D gene: TRBD2
V gene: TRBV6-1
CDR3 DNA: TGTGCCAGCAGTGTAGCGGGGGTCCTCTTCGACGAGCAGTACTTC
CDR3 protein: CASSVAGVLFDEQYF

clone size: many
J gene: TRBJ1-6
D gene: TRBD1
V gene: TRBV18
CDR3 DNA: TGTGCCAGCTCACCCTCAGGGGGCCATTCACCCCTCCACTTT
CDR3 protein: CASSPSGGHSPLHF

clone size: many
J gene: TRBJ2-7
D gene: TRBD2
V gene: TRBV6-5
CDR3 DNA: TGTGCCAGCAGTTACGGACTAGCGGATCGCTACGAGCAGTACTTC
CDR3 protein: CASSYGLADRYEQYF

clone size: once
J gene: TRBJ2-3
D gene: -
V gene: TRBV7-7
CDR3 DNA: TGTGCTAGCAGCTTAGTGCCCATTCGCACAGATACGCAGTATTTT
CDR3 protein: CASSLVPIRTDTQYF

clone size: many
J gene: TRBJ1-3
D gene: -
V gene: TRBV12-3/TRBV12-4
CDR3 DNA: TGTGCCAGCAGTTTAGGGACAAGGGGAAACACCATATATTTT
CDR3 protein: CASSLGTRGNTIYF

clone size: -
J gene: TRBJ1-6
D gene: -
V gene: TRBV10-2
CDR3 DNA: TGCGCCAGCGGGCAGACAGCTTACAATAATTCACCCCTCCACTTT
CDR3 protein: CASGQTAYNNSPLHF

clone size: -
J gene: TRBJ2-1
D gene: -
V gene: TRBV24-1
CDR3 DNA: TGTGCCGTTGGGGGGCCCTCGAACAATGAGCAGTTCTTC
CDR3 protein: CAVGGPSNNEQFF

clone size: -
J gene: TRBJ2-7
D gene: TRBD1
V gene: TRBV2
CDR3 DNA: TGTGCCAGCAGACGGGACAGGGGTCCGTACGAGCAGTACTTC
CDR3 protein: CASRRDRGPYEQYF

clone size: -
J gene: TRBJ2-7
D gene: -
V gene: TRBV12-3/TRBV12-4
CDR3 DNA: TGTGCCAGCCGATTGGGTGTTAGGTCCGACGAGCAGTACTTC
CDR3 protein: CASRLGVRSDEQYF

clone size: -
J gene: TRBJ1-1
D gene: -
V gene: TRBV14
CDR3 DNA: TGTGCCAGCAGCCAAGACCCGAACACTGAAGCTTTCTTT
CDR3 protein: CASSQDPNTEAFF

clone size: -
J gene: TRBJ1-1
D gene: -
V gene: TRBV7-2
CDR3 DNA: TGTGCCAGCAGCTCACCGGGAGCGAGGGACACTGAAGCTTTCTTT
CDR3 protein: CASSSPGARDTEAFF

clone size: many
J gene: TRBJ2-5
D gene: TRBD2
V gene: TRBV30
CDR3 DNA: TGTGCCTGGAGTGGAGCGGGAGTGGGACAAGAGACCCAGTACTTC
CDR3 protein: CAWSGAGVGQETQYF

clone size: once
J gene: TRBJ2-7
D gene: TRBD2
V gene: TRBV6-5
CDR3 DNA: TGTGCCAGCAGTTACGGGGGACTAGGGCGCGAGCAGTACTTC
CDR3 protein: CASSYGGLGREQYF

clone size: -
J gene: TRBJ1-2
D gene: TRBD1
V gene: TRBV27
CDR3 DNA: TGTACCAGCAGTTTAATGTCAGGGGGGGACTATGGCTACACCTTC
CDR3 protein: CTSSLMSGGDYGYTF

clone size: -
J gene: TRBJ1-5
D gene: -
V gene: TRBV2
CDR3 DNA: TGTGCCAGCAGTCCCGGGGCAGGTACCAATCAGCCCCAGCATTTT
CDR3 protein: CASSPGAGTNQPQHF

clone size: -
J gene: TRBJ2-1
D gene: -
V gene: TRBV5-5
CDR3 DNA: TGTGCCAGCAGTTACCTAACTAGGTCCTACCTCTTC
CDR3 protein: CASSYLTRSYLF

clone size: many
J gene: TRBJ1-1
D gene: -
V gene: TRBV20-1
CDR3 DNA: TGCAGTGCTAGGAATACGCGATCCTCCACTGAAGCTTTCTTT
CDR3 protein: CSARNTRSSTEAFF

clone size: many
J gene: TRBJ2-7
D gene: TRBD1
V gene: TRBV4-1
CDR3 DNA: TGCGCCAGCAGCCAAGCGCCAGGGGGAATATGGGAGCAGTACTTC
CDR3 protein: CASSQAPGGIWEQYF

clone size: -
J gene: TRBJ2-1
D gene: -
V gene: TRBV5-5
CDR3 DNA: TGTGCCAGCAGTTTCGGAGGGAGACTTTACAATGAGCAGTTCTTC
CDR3 protein: CASSFGGRLYNEQFF

clone size: -
J gene: TRBJ2-7
D gene: TRBD2
V gene: TRBV9
CDR3 DNA: TGTGCCAGCAGCGACGGGACTAGCGGGAGCTACGAGCAGTACTTC
CDR3 protein: CASSDGTSGSYEQYF

clone size: once
J gene: TRBJ1-1
D gene: -
V gene: TRBV29-1
CDR3 DNA: TGCAGCGGTGGGGGGGAGGCTGAAGCTTTCTTT
CDR3 protein: CSGGGEAEAFF

clone size: -
J gene: TRBJ2-7
D gene: -
V gene: TRBV4-1
CDR3 DNA: TGCGCCAGCAGCCAAGCAAGTTCCGGAGGAGGCTACGAGCAGTACTTC
CDR3 protein: CASSQASSGGGYEQYF

clone size: many
J gene: TRBJ2-7
D gene: TRBD2
V gene: TRBV6-5
CDR3 DNA: TGTGCCAGCAGGAACGTAGCGGGAGGGCCCGACGAGCAGTACTTC
CDR3 protein: CASRNVAGGPDEQYF

clone size: few
J gene: TRBJ1-2
D gene: TRBD1
V gene: TRBV29-1
CDR3 DNA: TGCAGCGTTGAAGATAGAGGACAGGGTGGATATGGCTACACCTTC
CDR3 protein: CSVEDRGQGGYGYTF

clone size: -
J gene: TRBJ1-1
D gene: -
V gene: TRBV2
CDR3 DNA: TGTGCCAGCTGGGCTAACACTGAAGCTTTCTTT
CDR3 protein: CASWANTEAFF

clone size: many
J gene: TRBJ1-2
D gene: -
V gene: TRBV28
CDR3 DNA: TGTGCCAGTTTCGTAGGGGCTAGTGGCTACACCTTC
CDR3 protein: CASFVGASGYTF